This record looks at one TCR beta chain sequence and its context. This specimen belongs to a study of blood T cell repertoires in COVID-19. The wider study: Some COVID-19 samples were acute and others convalescent; all came from the United States, Italy and Spain.

Here immunoSEQ multiplex PCR was the method, and the copy in TCRdb shows in-frame clones only, minus some. The sample shows about 94,000 clones, 65% to 85% of them seen only once. This CDR3 is built from 13 residues. Germline V gene lookup returns CDR1 SQVTM and CDR2 ANQGSEA. The V and J ends lost 3 bases and 1 base respectively, with 9 bases between them. Source material: peripheral blood. The TCR originated in a man aged 55 to 70 with acute or convalescent COVID-19. The gene calls are TRBV29-1 and TRBJ1-2, with D tentatively TRBD1 (5 bases). CDR3 sequence: CSVELRVNYGYTF. CDR3 coding DNA: TGCAGCGTTGAGCTCAGGGTTAACTATGGCTACACCTTC.